What follows describes a single T cell receptor beta chain. This sample was taken from a study of blood T cell repertoires in COVID-19. Overall study context: PBMCs, B-cell-depleted T cells, or T cells provided the cDNA or gDNA that made up the material.

Germline CDR1 SEHNR, CDR2 FQNEAQ (reference sequence). J lost 10 bases, V lost 4 bases, and 12 bases had no gene match. The CDR3 has 16 amino acids. Authors' processing steps: Nucleated cell number was recorded as an estimate derived from reference gene primer amplification. Method: immunoSEQ multiplex PCR; TCRdb's copy keeps in-frame clones and lacks some. The DNA gave D and trimming, while V, J and clone size come from that table. This sample has fewer than 120,000 clones; around three quarters occur once, and the top ten carry roughly 7.5%. The sequencing sample was made of peripheral blood. The TCR was taken from an older woman with acute or convalescent COVID-19. The rearrangement joins TRBV7-9 to TRBJ2-5, with 13 bases matching TRBD2. The CDR3 protein is CASSYWTSGGPRDQYF. For the CDR3, the DNA is TGTGCCAGCAGCTACTGGACTAGCGGGGGACCGAGGGACCAGTACTTC.